This entry describes one T cell receptor beta chain. Its matching antigen is unknown. The CDR3 has 15 amino acids. Trimming took 4 bases from V and 6 from J, leaving 16 bases between them. CDR1 is SGHNT, CDR2 YENEEA, per germline. The assay was immunoSEQ multiplex PCR, and TCRdb's table has in-frame clones only and misses some. The sample consists of 150,000 to 200,000 clones, around 93% of them appearing once. The sample is drawn from a study of T cell responses to AZD1222 COVID-19 vaccine. Study-level background: Second doses that came at about 4 or about 12 weeks were put together. Overall study results and limits: Clonal diversity was possibly underestimated, and white British individuals and females predominated among donors. In the spike-specific TCR repertoire, nearly half reportedly target unmutated variant regions.

The chain employs TRBV11-3 and TRBJ2-1, with D possibly matching TRBD2 (5 bases). Source: peripheral blood, taken on day 0 of AZD1222 vaccination. This TCR was recovered from an adult in good health. The CDR3 is CASSYLSAPGNEQFF. CDR3 sequence (DNA): TGTGCCAGCAGCTATCTTAGCGCGCCGGGCAATGAGCAGTTCTTC.